This T cell receptor beta chain was sequenced for a study of T-cell memory formation after mild COVID-19. This clonotype was counted between two and nine times. TCRdb re-called the 5' RACE reads with MiXCR, one entry per CDR3 protein. In the table there are about 250,000 distinct CDR3 sequences, 15% to 20% of which are singletons. Germline CDR1 and CDR2: SGHAT and FQNNGV. The V and J ends lost 4 bases and 8 bases respectively, with 20 bases between them. There are 15 residues in the CDR3. The V gene is TRBV11-2, the J gene TRBJ1-2; perhaps TRBD1 as D (6 bases). Sequenced material: PBMCs or a T cell subset sorted from them (not recorded which). This sequence originates from a man in his late teens or twenties who had mild COVID-19 (a few samples of this study predate the infection). Cell type and time point are not known. The CDR3 reads CASSSYRQVALGYTF. In nucleotides, the CDR3 is TGTGCCAGCAGCTCCTACCGACAGGTAGCTTTGGGCTACACCTTC.